These 8 T cell receptor beta chains came from one sample sequenced in a study of regulatory T cells in long-lasting Graves disease. Investigators prepared the TCR beta libraries by applying iRepertoire HTBI primers and Arm-PCR of CDR3 regions. Via MiXCR, TCRdb re-called the multiplex PCR reads, giving one row per CDR3 protein. The sample shows 560,000 or so distinct CDR3 sequences, around 16% of them seen only once. Specified time point: newly diagnosed GD, antithyroid drugs for less than 3 months. Researchers made the TCR library from RNA that was extracted from PBMCs. These records were also assigned to another study, of T cells in Graves' hyperthyroidism and ophthalmopathy.

Material: peripheral blood mononuclear cells (PBMCs), obtained at new diagnosis, from a patient treated with antithyroid drugs. The receptors originated from a man aged 18 to 29 with Graves disease.

The chain joins TRBV28 to TRBJ2-3; 9 positions agree with TRBD1. The V segment lost 3 bases and the J segment 4 bases; nucleotides outside the gene matches: 11. CDR3 length: 17 residues. CDR1 MDHEN and CDR2 SYDVKM come from the germline V gene. The CDR3 DNA reads TGTGCCAGCAGTTTGCGCCTTACAGGGGGCGCTTCAGATACGCAGTATTTT. This gives the protein CASSLRLTGGASDTQYF.

As concerns this clonotype: Because it lacks the conserved phenylalanine or tryptophan at the end, this CDR3 is likely a read error. J is TRBJ1-5 and V is TRBV7-9; 8 bases agree with TRBD1. V was clipped by 3 bases and J by 0 bases; unmatched bases: 4. The CDR3 length is 16 residues. Germline CDR1 and CDR2: SEHNR and FQNEAQ (reference sequence). As DNA, the CDR3 is TGTGCCAGCAGCTTCTGGACAGGGAATAGCAATCAGCCCCAGCATCTT. It codes for CASSFWTGNSNQPQHL.

The rearrangement uses TRBV20-1 and TRBJ1-5, with D unresolved. Germline-derived CDR1 and CDR2 are DFQATT and SNEGSKA (reference sequence). Trimming left V 5 bases short and J 0 bases short, with 14 bases between. CDR3 length: 15 amino acids. CDR3: CSAGKDGVSNQPQHF. DNA for the CDR3: TGCAGTGCTGGCAAGGACGGCGTTAGCAATCAGCCCCAGCATTTT.

Only a few counts were recorded for this clonotype. The gene calls are TRBV9 and TRBJ2-7; the match to TRBD2 covers 11 bases. There are 16 residues in the CDR3. Unmatched junction bases numbered 13, after V lost 4 bases and J lost 7 bases. Per germline, CDR1 SGDLS and CDR2 YYNGEE. CDR3: CASSPRLAGHTGEQYF. CDR3 nucleotides: TGTGCCAGCAGCCCTCGACTAGCGGGACATACCGGGGAGCAGTACTTC.

Concerning this clonotype itself: One end of the junction fails to match germline, which may point to a read error. The chain joins TRBV28 to TRBJ2-3; D may match TRBD1 or TRBD2 (6 bases each). Germline values: CDR1 MDHEN, CDR2 SYDVKM. CDR3 length equals 15 residues. CDR3 sequence reads: CASGLDSGSTDTQYF. CDR3 nucleotides: TGTGCCAGCGGTTTGGACAGCGGGAGCACAGATACGCAGTATTTT.

Only a few counts were recorded for this clonotype. V and J are TRBV5-4 and TRBJ1-1; D uncertain. The CDR3 is 14 residues long. V was shortened by 1 base and J by 8 bases, with 15 bases between the two germline ends. Germline V gene sequence: CDR1 SGHNT, CDR2 YYREEE (reference sequence). The CDR3 reads CASSLIGPEVEAFF. Here the CDR3 DNA reads TGTGCCAGCAGCTTGATAGGGCCCGAAGTCGAAGCTTTCTTT.

In its sample, this clonotype was seen a few times. V gene TRBV29-1 combines with J gene TRBJ1-4; D unresolved. Trimming pared 6 bases from V and 0 bases from J, leaving 8 bases between. The CDR3 consists of 13 residues. Germline V gene data show CDR1 as SQVTM and CDR2 as ANQGSEA. The CDR3 region has the DNA TGCAGCGTATGGACGGCAACTAATGAAAAACTGTTTTTT. Its protein is CSVWTATNEKLFF.

This clonotype showed up just a few times. The gene calls are TRBV30 and TRBJ2-1; 13 positions match TRBD2. This CDR3 region has 14 residues. After removal of 5 bases from V and 9 bases from J, the junction contained 7 bases not matched to a gene. Germline loops: CDR1 GTSNPN, CDR2 SVGIG (reference sequence). CDR3 sequence (DNA): TGTGCCTGGGGACTAGCGGGAGCCTACGCTGAGCAGTTCTTC. It codes for CAWGLAGAYAEQFF. Full variable domain (rest looked up from reference TRBV30 and TRBJ2-1): SQTIHQWPATLVQPVGSPLSLECTVEGTSNPNLYWYRQAAGRGLQLLFYSVGIGQISSEVPQNLSASRPQDRQFILSSKKLLLSDSGFYLCAWGLAGAYAEQFFGPGTRLTVL.